A selection of T cell receptor beta chains follows, all from one sample in a study of T cell changes during pregnancy in multiple sclerosis. The protocol was immunoSEQ multiplex PCR, while the TCRdb copy is restricted to in-frame clones and leaves out a portion. The sample contains 70,000 to 85,000 clones, around 92% of which appear only once. The source was peripheral blood, collected before pregnancy. Receptors originate from a female donor with multiple sclerosis, enrolled in a pregnancy study. Each CDR3 is given with its conserved first and last residue. The D gene is left open where the match is weak. For some rows the clone size is stated as once, few or many, or as a class when expanded; others skip it.

v_call	d_call	j_call	clone_size	cdr3_aa	cdr3_nt
TRBV7-2	TRBD1	TRBJ1-5	NA	CASSLAPGGAGQPQHF	TGTGCCAGCAGCTTAGCTCCAGGGGGCGCGGGTCAGCCCCAGCATTTT
TRBV6-6	NA	TRBJ1-5	NA	CASNEIRGSNQPQHF	TGTGCCAGCAATGAGATCCGGGGGAGCAATCAGCCCCAGCATTTT
TRBV18	NA	TRBJ2-7	NA	CASSPRKLTYEQYF	TGTGCCAGCTCACCGAGGAAGTTAACCTACGAGCAGTACTTC
TRBV4-1	TRBD2	TRBJ2-2	NA	CASSLLGLAGATGELFF	TGCGCCAGCAGCCTCCTAGGACTAGCGGGAGCCACCGGGGAGCTGTTTTTT
TRBV2	NA	TRBJ1-3	NA	CASTPGLGNTIYF	TGTGCCAGCACCCCTGGCCTAGGTAACACCATATATTTT
TRBV13	NA	TRBJ2-1	NA	CASSPDLEAEQFF	TGTGCCAGCAGCCCCGACCTCGAGGCTGAGCAGTTCTTC
TRBV4-2	NA	TRBJ1-5	NA	CASSQDGGVSNQPQHF	TGTGCCAGCAGCCAAGATGGGGGCGTTAGCAATCAGCCCCAGCATTTT
TRBV29-1	TRBD2	TRBJ2-1	NA	CSASGRARNEQFF	TGCAGCGCCAGCGGGAGGGCCCGGAATGAGCAGTTCTTC
TRBV7-6	TRBD2	TRBJ2-3	NA	CASSLGAGGPQDTQYF	TGTGCCAGCAGCTTAGGAGCGGGAGGGCCGCAAGATACGCAGTATTTT
TRBV5-4	TRBD1	TRBJ2-7	NA	CASSPGTGGLTHYEQYF	TGTGCCAGCAGCCCAGGGACAGGGGGCCTCACTCACTACGAGCAGTACTTC
TRBV10-3	TRBD2	TRBJ2-2	NA	CAIRLTSGPTGELFF	TGTGCCATCAGGTTGACTAGCGGGCCCACCGGGGAGCTGTTTTTT
TRBV10-3	NA	TRBJ2-7	NA	CAISGMRSRGRVSYEQYF	TGTGCCATCAGTGGAATGAGGAGCAGGGGACGGGTCTCCTACGAGCAGTACTTC
TRBV15	NA	TRBJ2-3	once	CATSNLEVLTDTQYF	TGTGCCACCAGCAATCTAGAGGTGCTCACAGATACGCAGTATTTT
TRBV15	NA	TRBJ2-5	NA	CATSRDLRKNQETQYF	TGTGCCACCAGCAGAGATCTGCGGAAGAACCAAGAGACCCAGTACTTC
TRBV6-5	NA	TRBJ2-1	NA	CASREGGGGEQFF	TGTGCCAGCAGGGAGGGCGGGGGCGGTGAGCAGTTCTTC
TRBV29-1	TRBD2	TRBJ2-7	once	CSVEDPRLAGAGEQYF	TGCAGCGTTGAAGATCCTAGACTAGCGGGAGCTGGCGAGCAGTACTTC
TRBV20-1	TRBD2	TRBJ2-7	NA	CSAIAGDEQYF	TGCAGTGCAATAGCGGGAGATGAGCAGTACTTC
TRBV6-5	NA	TRBJ2-1	NA	CASRPSGRDEQFF	TGTGCCAGCAGACCGAGCGGTCGGGATGAGCAGTTCTTC
TRBV2	TRBD2	TRBJ2-1	NA	CASPGGILGGTYNEQFF	TGTGCCAGTCCGGGCGGAATACTCGGGGGGACGTACAATGAGCAGTTCTTC
TRBV6-1	NA	TRBJ1-4	NA	CASSTGRGEKLFF	TGTGCCAGCAGTACGGGTAGGGGTGAAAAACTGTTTTTT
TRBV4-2	NA	TRBJ1-1	NA	CASSPADGDTEAFF	TGTGCCAGCAGCCCCGCGGACGGGGACACTGAAGCTTTCTTT
TRBV5-4	NA	TRBJ2-7	NA	CASSSGSGYEQYF	TGTGCCAGCAGCAGTGGTAGCGGCTACGAGCAGTACTTC
TRBV10-2	TRBD1	TRBJ2-7	NA	CASSVRGPYEQYF	TGCGCCAGCAGTGTCAGGGGGCCCTACGAGCAGTACTTC
TRBV2	NA	TRBJ2-7	NA	CASAGSIYEQYF	TGTGCCAGCGCCGGTAGTATCTACGAGCAGTACTTC
TRBV27	TRBD2	TRBJ2-7	NA	CASSLMAGAVEQYF	TGTGCCAGCAGTTTAATGGCGGGAGCGGTCGAGCAGTACTTC
TRBV7-2	TRBD1	TRBJ1-1	once	CASSLGPQFNRGTEAFF	TGTGCCAGCAGCTTAGGTCCCCAATTCAACAGGGGGACTGAAGCTTTCTTT